Each of the 25 T cell receptor beta chains below was sequenced from the same sample in a study of cytomegalovirus exposure and HLA in healthy donors. 60 Vbeta and 13 Jbeta primers were used in PCR. Assay used: immunoSEQ multiplex PCR; TCRdb lists only in-frame clones, some missing. This table has approximately 130,000 clones, over 60% appearing once. Sequencing was performed on PBMCs. The receptors were sampled from a female donor in good health and CMV-seropositive.

The rearrangement joins TRBV5-1 to TRBJ2-1; 10 bases map to TRBD2. Germline lookup yields CDR1 SGHRS and CDR2 YFSETQ. The CDR3 is 15 amino acids. The trim removed 3 bases at V and 8 bases at J, leaving 8 bases unmatched. This CDR3 is CASSSAGGPIDEQFF. The CDR3 DNA sequence: TGCGCCAGCAGCTCAGCGGGGGGGCCGATCGATGAGCAGTTCTTC.

The chain combines TRBV19 with TRBJ1-2; D is possibly TRBD1 (6 bases). Germline assignment: CDR1 LNHDA and CDR2 SQIVND (reference sequence). The CDR3 runs 15 residues. Between the trimmed V and J ends, which lost 6 bases and 5 bases, there was a span of 19 bases. The CDR3 loop is CASRIRDTQVYGYTF. In DNA, the CDR3 is TGTGCCAGTAGGATTCGGGACACTCAAGTATATGGCTACACCTTC.

The chain recombines TRBV9 with TRBJ1-1; the D is unclear. The germline CDR1 and CDR2 sequences are SGDLS and YYNGEE. The CDR3 contains 13 residues. Trimming cost V 6 bases and J 1 base, with 10 bases left between them. CDR3 region: CASNPGGNTEAFF. The DNA for the CDR3 is TGTGCCAGCAACCCGGGAGGGAACACTGAAGCTTTCTTT.

This rearrangement joins TRBV27 to TRBJ1-1; D is perhaps TRBD1 (5 bases). V was cut by 6 bases and J by 1 base, with 12 bases left in between. CDR3 length: 14 residues. The germline gives CDR1 MNHEY, CDR2 SMNVEV (reference sequence). The DNA of the CDR3 is TGTGCCAGCAGCTATGTTACAGGGAACACTGAAGCTTTCTTT. Protein: CASSYVTGNTEAFF.

V is TRBV6-5 and J is TRBJ1-6; the match to TRBD1 covers 9 bases. The CDR3 runs to 15 residues. Germline-derived CDR1 and CDR2 are MNHEY and SVGAGI. V lost 6 bases to trimming and J lost 8 bases; unmatched junction nucleotides: 8. CDR3 sequence reads: CASRSRGQGDSPLHF. The CDR3 coding sequence is TGTGCCAGCAGGTCTAGGGGACAGGGCGATTCACCCCTCCACTTT.

The chain links TRBV7-9 to TRBJ1-1; D is uncertain. CDR1 and CDR2 (germline): SEHNR, FQNEAQ (reference sequence). The V gene lost 5 bases and the J gene lost 0 bases, with 7 bases spanning the gap. The CDR3 is made up of 13 amino acids. As DNA, the CDR3 is TGTGCCAGCAGCGATACAGTGAACACTGAAGCTTTCTTT. Amino acids: CASSDTVNTEAFF.

This rearrangement joins TRBV7-2 to TRBJ2-7; TRBD2 matches at 7 bases. CDR1 is SGHTA, CDR2 FQGNSA, per germline. V lost 5 bases and J lost 5; bases outside the gene matches: 9. The CDR3 totals 14 residues. CDR3 DNA sequence: TGTGCCAGCAGCCGCGGACTAGTGTCGGACGAGCAGTACTTC. It codes for CASSRGLVSDEQYF.

The V and J genes are TRBV27 and TRBJ2-7, with 10 bases fitting TRBD2. Trimming at V came to 5 bases and at J to 5 bases, leaving 6 bases not matched to a gene. CDR1 and CDR2 (germline): MNHEY, SMNVEV (reference sequence). CDR3 length: 14 amino acids. The CDR3 nucleotides are TGTGCCAGCAGTCCGGGACTAGCGCGTAACGAGCAGTACTTC. Encoded protein: CASSPGLARNEQYF.

This clone was observed a few times. V gene TRBV10-3 combines with J gene TRBJ1-1; TRBD1 is a possible D gene (5 bases). This CDR3 is built from 14 residues. Trimming shortened V by 2 bases and J by 3 bases, and 10 bases separated the two germline ends. CDR1 ENHRY and CDR2 SYGVKD come from the germline V gene. The CDR3 here is CAISEHGRDTEAFF. In nucleotides, the CDR3 is TGTGCCATCAGTGAGCACGGCAGGGACACTGAAGCTTTCTTT.

V usage is TRBV11-3 and J usage is TRBJ2-5; D unclear. CDR3 length equals 13 residues. V was shortened by 2 bases and J by 0 bases, with 4 bases between the two germline ends. Germline CDR1 reads SGHNT; CDR2 reads YENEEA. The CDR3 DNA sequence: TGTGCCAGCAGCTTAAACAACCAAGAGACCCAGTACTTC. This encodes CASSLNNQETQYF.

The sample holds one count of this clone. The chain has TRBV6-5 and TRBJ1-5; 8 bases agree with TRBD1. This CDR3 contains 12 residues. The junction had 6 bases not matched to a gene; V was cut back by 10 bases and J by 7 bases. Germline V gene sequence: CDR1 MNHEY, CDR2 SVGAGI. The CDR3 protein is CATRTGRQPQHF. CDR3 nucleotide sequence: TGTGCCACTCGGACAGGGAGGCAGCCCCAGCATTTT.

This clone turned up a few times. The CDR3 protein is CASSRGSGTEAFF. In DNA form, the CDR3 reads TGTGCCAGTAGTCGGGGGAGCGGCACTGAAGCTTTCTTT. The chain couples TRBV19 to TRBJ1-1, with a weak D call TRBD1 (5 bases). The CDR3 covers 13 residues. CDR1 is LNHDA and CDR2 is SQIVND in the germline V gene (reference sequence). V dropped 5 bases and J dropped 4 bases, with 11 bases sitting between them.

The chain couples TRBV5-4 to TRBJ1-3, with 9 bases matching TRBD1. V was clipped by 4 bases and J by 4 bases; unmatched bases: 6. The CDR3 covers 15 residues. The V gene's germline CDR1 is SGHNT and CDR2 YYREEE (reference sequence). CDR3: CASSPQGAGGNTIYF. In DNA form, the CDR3 reads TGTGCCAGCAGCCCACAGGGGGCGGGAGGAAACACCATATATTTT.

V gene TRBV18 combines with J gene TRBJ2-7, with D unresolved. The CDR3 contains 17 residues. Germline CDR1 KGHSH, CDR2 LQKENI. Trimming stripped 0 bases from V and 3 bases from J, with 18 bases between. This chain's CDR3 is CASSPPPGTTFNYEQYF. The CDR3 DNA is TGTGCCAGCTCACCACCCCCAGGCACCACCTTTAACTACGAGCAGTACTTC. Full variable domain (remainder filled in from reference TRBV18 and TRBJ2-7): NAGVMQNPRHLVRRRGQEARLRCSPMKGHSHVYWYRQLPEEGLKFMVYLQKENIIDESGMPKERFSAEFPKEGPSILRIQQVVRGDSAAYFCASSPPPGTTFNYEQYFGPGTRLTVT.

The chain carries TRBV5-1 and TRBJ2-3; 9 bases match TRBD1. Per the germline V gene, CDR1 is SGHRS and CDR2 is YFSETQ. This CDR3 comprises 16 residues. V gave up 4 bases and J gave up 6 bases; unmatched junction bases: 12. CDR3 sequence (DNA): TGCGCCAGCAGCCCGTCCCCGGGACAGGGATCCGATACGCAGTATTTT. The encoded protein is CASSPSPGQGSDTQYF.

The chain combines TRBV5-5 with TRBJ2-3, with 7 nucleotides matching TRBD2. The CDR3 is 15 residues long. Germline CDR1 is SGHKS and CDR2 is YYEKEE (reference sequence). V lost 0 bases and J lost 1; bases outside the gene matches: 2. The CDR3 DNA follows: TGTGCCAGCAGCTTGGTCCTAGCGGGCACAGATACGCAGTATTTT. Translation: CASSLVLAGTDTQYF.

This chain links TRBV29-1 with TRBJ2-1; 11 bases map to TRBD2. Germline CDR1 is SQVTM and CDR2 is ANQGSEA. V lost 7 bases and J lost 6; bases outside the gene matches: 11. The CDR3 spans 15 residues. The CDR3 protein is CSAGPGLAVLNEQFF. The CDR3 region has the DNA TGCAGCGCTGGACCGGGACTAGCGGTCCTCAATGAGCAGTTCTTC.

The CDR3 loop is CASSGSGSGRTYEQYF. The CDR3 nucleotides read TGTGCCAGCAGTGGTAGCGGGAGCGGAAGGACCTACGAGCAGTACTTC. The chain couples TRBV27 to TRBJ2-7, with 9 bases identical to TRBD2. V lost 5 bases to trimming and J lost 2 bases; unmatched junction nucleotides: 10. In germline, CDR1 is MNHEY, CDR2 SMNVEV (reference sequence). The length of the CDR3 is 16 residues.

V is TRBV2 and J is TRBJ1-1; a possible D gene is TRBD1 (6 bases). Between the trimmed V and J ends, which lost 6 bases and 6 bases, there was a span of 14 bases. Germline CDR1 is SNHLY and CDR2 is FYNNEI. This CDR3 contains 13 residues. The CDR3 protein is CASRVQGTAEAFF. The CDR3 DNA reads TGTGCCAGCAGAGTACAGGGTACCGCTGAAGCTTTCTTT.

The V call is TRBV14, the J call TRBJ2-2; 7 bases align to TRBD2. The CDR3 loop spans 18 amino acids. The germline V gene has CDR1 SGHDN and CDR2 FVKESK. Trimming cost V 4 bases and J 5 bases; bases outside gene matches: 16. The CDR3 loop is CASSPRLDGRRSTGELFF. CDR3 coding DNA: TGTGCCAGCAGCCCAAGACTAGACGGGAGGAGGAGTACCGGGGAGCTGTTTTTT. The full variable domain, its missing parts supplied by reference TRBV14 and TRBJ2-2, is EAGVTQFPSHSVIEKGQTVTLRCDPISGHDNLYWYRRVMGKEIKFLLHFVKESKQDESGMPNNRFLAERTGGTYSTLKVQPAELEDSGVYFCASSPRLDGRRSTGELFFGEGSRLTVL.

This clone was recorded only once. The chain is built from TRBV5-4 and TRBJ2-7; tentative D call: TRBD1 (5 bases). The V gene's germline CDR1 is SGHNT and CDR2 YYREEE (reference sequence). CDR3 length equals 13 residues. The V and J ends lost 0 bases and 3 bases respectively, with 7 bases between them. This CDR3 reads CASSLEQGYEQYF. CDR3 bases: TGTGCCAGCAGCTTGGAGCAGGGCTACGAGCAGTACTTC.

This clone was detected only a few times. The V and J genes are TRBV7-9 and TRBJ1-1; a weak D match, TRBD1 (6 bases). Germline V gene data show CDR1 as SEHNR and CDR2 as FQNEAQ (reference sequence). CDR3 size: 12 residues. V dropped 1 base and J dropped 11 bases, with 11 bases sitting between them. CDR3 coding DNA: TGTGCCAGCAGCTTAGAGGGGGTTGGCGCTTTCTTT. This codes for CASSLEGVGAFF.

J is TRBJ1-2 and V is TRBV7-2; D is unclear. CDR3 length: 12 amino acids. V was trimmed by 1 base and J by 7 bases, leaving 7 bases between them. From germline, CDR1 is SGHTA and CDR2 FQGNSA. CDR3 DNA sequence: TGTGCCAGCAGCTTAGAAGCCCTTGGCTACACCTTC. Translated, it gives CASSLEALGYTF.

This clone has a single count. The chain carries TRBV14 and TRBJ2-3; weak D call: TRBD1 (6 bases). Per the germline V gene, CDR1 is SGHDN and CDR2 is FVKESK. V lost 5 bases to trimming and J lost 2 bases, with 11 bases between them. This CDR3 contains 14 residues. The CDR3 reads CASSWQGNTDTQYF. Written as DNA, the CDR3 is TGTGCCAGCAGCTGGCAGGGGAACACAGATACGCAGTATTTT.

V is TRBV10-1 and J is TRBJ2-3, with 10 bases fitting TRBD2. The CDR3 sequence is 15 residues long. Germline trimming cut 3 bases from V and 7 bases from J; bases unmatched to any gene: 7. CDR1 is WNHNN and CDR2 is SYGVQD in the germline V gene (reference sequence). The CDR3 reads CASSEKRGGLNTQYF. In nucleotides, the CDR3 is TGCGCCAGCAGTGAAAAGCGGGGGGGCCTGAATACGCAGTATTTT.